This T cell receptor (beta chain) was obtained from a study of tumor and adjacent non-tumor tissue in lung cancer. This CDR3 contains 15 residues. Between the trimmed V and J ends, which lost 2 bases and 2 bases, there was a span of 12 bases. The germline CDR1 and CDR2 sequences are MNHEY and SVGAGI. This clonotype occurred many times. The library came from three nested PCR rounds adapted from ARM-PCR protocols. TCRdb recomputed calls from the multiplex PCR reads with MiXCR, one row per CDR3 protein. Altogether approximately 100,000 distinct CDR3 sequences are present, about 65% being singletons, with the ten largest covering around 20%. RNA was extracted from bulk tissue without any cell sorting. More than 3 cm separated this lung sample from the edge of the tumor.

Sequences were obtained from distant non-tumor lung tissue. This receptor was obtained from a man between 60 and 75 years old with non-small cell lung cancer. The V and J genes are TRBV6-5 and TRBJ2-5; no reliable D call. The CDR3 DNA reads as TGTGCCAGCAGTTACCGTCTTGGGGATCAAGAGACCCAGTACTTC. Encoded protein: CASSYRLGDQETQYF.